Listed below are T cell receptor beta chains from one sample, sequenced in a study of blood T cell repertoires in COVID-19. Clones were sequenced by immunoSEQ multiplex PCR, and TCRdb holds only the in-frame ones, with some missing. The table includes around 380,000 clones, 70% to 85% detected once. Sequenced material: peripheral blood. The receptors derive from a human donor with acute or convalescent COVID-19. The donor label of this sample is uncertain. Both conserved end residues are part of each CDR3. The order of the fields is J gene, clone size, V gene, D gene, CDR3 protein, CDR3 DNA. D genes are given only for firm matches. Some rows mark clone size as missing; the rest say once, few, many or name a class of expanded clone.

TRBJ1-3 - TRBV7-2 - CASSLGLLYGNTIYF TGTGCCAGCAGCTTAGGACTTTTGTATGGAAACACCATATATTTT
TRBJ1-1 - TRBV29-1 - CSVGDQGQVTSEAFF TGCAGCGTTGGGGATCAGGGGCAAGTTACCTCTGAAGCTTTCTTT
TRBJ1-6 - TRBV6-5 TRBD1 CASSLPGTEDSPLHF TGTGCCAGCAGTCTACCCGGGACAGAAGATTCACCCCTCCACTTT
TRBJ2-7 - TRBV5-4 TRBD1 CASSEWDSAYEQYF TGTGCCAGCAGCGAATGGGACAGTGCCTACGAGCAGTACTTC
TRBJ2-1 - TRBV11-1 TRBD2 CASGKREVSNEQFF TGTGCCAGCGGCAAGCGGGAGGTTAGCAATGAGCAGTTCTTC
TRBJ2-3 - TRBV5-5 TRBD1 CASSVGQGVADTQYF TGTGCCAGCAGCGTGGGACAGGGAGTCGCAGATACGCAGTATTTT
TRBJ2-3 - TRBV5-1 TRBD2 CASSSGSGRAREDTQYF TGCGCCAGCAGCTCTGGTAGCGGGAGGGCCCGTGAAGATACGCAGTATTTT
TRBJ2-1 - TRBV19 - CASVRRAGVNEQFF TGTGCCAGCGTGAGGCGGGCCGGGGTCAATGAGCAGTTCTTC
TRBJ1-2 - TRBV6-5 - CASSSGTRGGYTF TGTGCCAGCAGCTCCGGGACTCGAGGTGGCTACACCTTC
TRBJ2-7 - TRBV6-6 TRBD2 CASSLRGAGVSVLEQYF TGTGCCAGCAGTCTTCGAGGAGCGGGAGTTTCGGTACTCGAGCAGTACTTC
TRBJ2-1 - TRBV30 TRBD2 CAWSEGLAGEQFF TGTGCCTGGAGTGAAGGACTAGCAGGTGAGCAGTTCTTC
TRBJ2-2 - TRBV6-6 - CASSYRNNPGELFF TGTGCCAGCAGTTACCGCAACAACCCCGGGGAGCTGTTTTTT
TRBJ1-1 - TRBV28 - CASSLRVGNTGNTEAFF TGTGCCAGCAGTTTGCGGGTGGGGAACACGGGGAACACTGAAGCTTTCTTT
TRBJ2-3 - TRBV18 - CASSPGQGDTQYF TGTGCCAGCTCACCAGGGCAGGGAGATACGCAGTATTTT
TRBJ1-1 - TRBV7-8 - CASSPLGGSNTEAFF TGTGCCAGCAGCCCCCTTGGGGGGTCGAACACTGAAGCTTTCTTT
TRBJ2-7 - TRBV21-1 - CASSKVPPGHEQYF TGTGCCAGCAGCAAAGTCCCCCCGGGTCACGAGCAGTACTTC
TRBJ2-7 - TRBV18 TRBD1 CASSPGQGTYEQYF TGTGCCAGCTCACCGGGACAGGGGACCTACGAGCAGTACTTC
TRBJ1-4 - TRBV7-9 TRBD1 CASSPPQGAREKLFF TGTGCCAGCAGCCCGCCGCAGGGGGCTCGTGAAAAACTGTTTTTT
TRBJ2-1 - TRBV3-1/TRBV3-2 TRBD2 CASSPPGSGSNEQFF TGTGCCAGCAGCCCCCCCGGGAGCGGGAGTAATGAGCAGTTCTTC
TRBJ2-1 - TRBV7-7 - CASSAQPSGEQFF TGTGCCAGCAGCGCCCAACCGTCGGGTGAGCAGTTCTTC
TRBJ2-3 - TRBV12-3/TRBV12-4 TRBD2 CASTSGTYTQYF TGTGCCAGCACTAGCGGGACGTATACGCAGTATTTT
TRBJ2-2 few TRBV7-6 TRBD2 CASSSVRSLAGVNTGELFF TGTGCCAGCAGCTCCGTGAGGTCTCTAGCGGGAGTGAACACCGGGGAGCTGTTTTTT
TRBJ1-1 - TRBV10-1 - CASTKEVASTEAFF TGCGCCAGCACCAAGGAGGTTGCGAGCACTGAAGCTTTCTTT
TRBJ1-6 - TRBV2 - CASSELSENSPLHF TGTGCCAGCAGTGAGTTGTCAGAAAATTCACCCCTCCACTTT